This entry lists 17 T cell receptor beta chains sequenced from one sample in a study of blood T cell repertoires in COVID-19. Generated by immunoSEQ multiplex PCR, the TCRdb table keeps only in-frame clones and is missing some. The sample consists of approximately 490,000 clones, roughly nine tenths of them appearing once. The sample consisted of PBMCs or T cells enriched from blood (not recorded which). Every receptor here comes from an older woman who had recovered from COVID-19.

The rearrangement links TRBV2 to TRBJ1-4, with a possible D match to TRBD1 (5 bases). Germline V gene lookup returns CDR1 SNHLY and CDR2 FYNNEI. V was pared by 7 bases and J by 0 bases, with 12 bases between. This CDR3 spans 15 amino acids. Written as DNA, the CDR3 is TGTGCCAGCACTACACAGGCCGCAACTAATGAAAAACTGTTTTTT. Amino acid sequence: CASTTQAATNEKLFF.

V usage is TRBV7-9 and J usage is TRBJ1-2, with D perhaps TRBD1 (5 bases). From germline, CDR1 is SEHNR and CDR2 FQNEAQ (reference sequence). V was trimmed by 6 bases and J by 3 bases, leaving 11 bases between them. The CDR3 runs to 13 residues. The CDR3: CASRTVGDYGYTF. DNA for the CDR3: TGTGCCAGCAGAACAGTAGGGGACTATGGCTACACCTTC.

The chain uses TRBV5-1 and TRBJ2-2, with D perhaps TRBD2 (5 bases). Germline V gene data show CDR1 as SGHRS and CDR2 as YFSETQ. The ends were cut back, 4 bases at V and 5 bases at J, with 9 bases in the middle. The CDR3 contains 13 residues. CDR3 sequence (DNA): TGCGCCAGCAGCCCAACGGGGACCGGGGAGCTGTTTTTT. Translated: CASSPTGTGELFF.

The CDR3 reads CASSSPGGDDGKLFF. The DNA of the CDR3 is TGTGCCAGCAGTTCACCCGGGGGGGATGACGGAAAACTGTTTTTT. This sequence joins TRBV28 and TRBJ1-4; D might be TRBD1 (5 bases). The CDR3 covers 15 residues. V was cut by 4 bases and J by 10 bases, with 19 bases left in between. Germline CDR1 reads MDHEN; CDR2 reads SYDVKM.

A word on this clone: At the DNA level, this CDR3 is encoded by other sequences in the same sample as well. The chain uses TRBV5-5 and TRBJ1-6, with 9 bases lining up with TRBD1. The germline V gene encodes CDR1 SGHKS and CDR2 YYEKEE (reference sequence). The CDR3 has 14 residues. Losses at the gene ends were 3 bases for V and 7 bases for J; bases not matched to a gene: 2. The CDR3 is CASSSGQGNSPLHF. In nucleotides, the CDR3 is TGTGCCAGCAGCTCGGGACAGGGAAATTCACCCCTCCACTTT.

The V gene is TRBV11-2, the J gene TRBJ2-7; D is unresolved. CDR1 is SGHAT and CDR2 is FQNNGV in the germline V gene. V was shortened by 5 bases and J by 5 bases, with 7 bases between the two germline ends. The CDR3 contains 11 residues. In nucleotides, the CDR3 is TGTGCCAGCAGCAACCCTAACGAGCAGTACTTC. Its protein product is CASSNPNEQYF.

The chain links TRBV7-9 to TRBJ1-1; D remains unclear. The CDR3 is 14 residues long. V lost 8 bases and J lost 1, with 14 bases in between. Germline CDR1 is SEHNR and CDR2 is FQNEAQ (reference sequence). This CDR3 reads CASGGITENTEAFF. The CDR3 DNA reads as TGTGCCAGCGGAGGGATAACGGAGAACACTGAAGCTTTCTTT. Based on the CDR3 plus reference TRBV7-9 and TRBJ1-1, the full variable domain is DTGVSQNPRHKITKRGQNVTFRCDPISEHNRLYWYRQTLGQGPEFLTYFQNEAQLEKSRLLSDRFSAERPKGSFSTLEIQRTEQGDSAMYLCASGGITENTEAFFGQGTRLTVV.

The chain is built from TRBV9 and TRBJ1-5, with D possibly being TRBD1 (5 bases). The CDR3 loop spans 15 amino acids. V lost 4 bases and J lost 6, with 17 bases in between. The germline V gene encodes CDR1 SGDLS and CDR2 YYNGEE. CDR3 nucleotides: TGTGCCAGCAGCCCGGATTGGGGGGGAGGTCAGCCCCAGCATTTT. Its protein is CASSPDWGGGQPQHF.

The J gene is TRBJ1-3, the V gene TRBV5-1; D ambiguous. V gave up 5 bases and J gave up 0 bases, with 18 bases separating them. The CDR3 is made up of 17 amino acids. CDR1 and CDR2 (germline): SGHRS, YFSETQ. The CDR3 region has the DNA TGCGCCAGCAGTCGGGAGGCAGCTTCCCTCTCTGGAAACACCATATATTTT. Translation gives CASSREAASLSGNTIYF.

The chain joins TRBV2 to TRBJ2-1; 8 bases agree with TRBD1. CDR1 SNHLY and CDR2 FYNNEI come from the germline V gene. The length of the CDR3 is 15 residues. J was trimmed by 0 bases and V by 3 bases; bases with no gene match: 1. CDR3 sequence reads: CASSEDRVSYNEQFF. CDR3 DNA: TGTGCCAGCAGTGAGGACAGGGTCTCCTACAATGAGCAGTTCTTC.

J is TRBJ1-1 and V is TRBV25-1; D is undetermined. Trimming took off 3 bases at V and 5 bases at J, with 13 bases between the two ends. The CDR3 is 14 amino acids. Germline CDR1 and CDR2: MGHDK and SYGVNS. The CDR3 region is CASSDPRGGTEAFF. The CDR3 DNA sequence: TGTGCCAGCAGTGATCCCCGGGGAGGAACTGAAGCTTTCTTT.

The CDR3 sequence: CASSLDWFPSPDSSPTGELFF. DNA of the CDR3: TGTGCCAGCAGCTTAGATTGGTTTCCGTCCCCGGACAGTTCCCCCACCGGGGAGCTGTTTTTT. This chain connects TRBV11-3 to TRBJ2-2, with a tentative D call TRBD1 (6 bases). This CDR3 region has 21 residues. Germline V gives CDR1 SGHNT, CDR2 YENEEA. Trimming left V 0 bases short and J 4 bases short, with 27 bases between.

The chain couples TRBV5-4 to TRBJ1-5, with TRBD1 matching over 8 bases. Germline loops: CDR1 SGHNT, CDR2 YYREEE (reference sequence). The trim removed 2 bases at V and 6 bases at J, leaving 4 bases unmatched. The CDR3 contains 14 residues. The CDR3, as DNA: TGTGCCAGCAGCTTATACGGGACAGGTCAGCCCCAGCATTTT. It translates to CASSLYGTGQPQHF.

This chain joins TRBV10-3 and TRBJ2-1; a weak D match, TRBD1 (6 bases). Trimming removed 5 bases from V and 4 bases from J, with 9 bases in between. The CDR3 runs to 13 residues. Germline lookup yields CDR1 ENHRY and CDR2 SYGVKD. The CDR3 region has the DNA TGTGCCATCAGTAAGGACAGTTACAATGAGCAGTTCTTC. Translating it yields CAISKDSYNEQFF.

The genes are TRBV18 and TRBJ2-7; D may be TRBD2 (5 bases). V lost 9 bases and J lost 1, with 19 bases in between. The CDR3 has 15 amino acids. The V gene's germline CDR1 is KGHSH and CDR2 LQKENI. CDR3: CASAEGYMKSYEQYV. Written as DNA, the CDR3 is TGTGCCAGTGCAGAGGGCTATATGAAATCCTACGAGCAGTACGTC.

J is TRBJ1-2 and V is TRBV7-9; 8 nucleotides match TRBD1. Germline trimming cut 5 bases from V and 3 bases from J; bases unmatched to any gene: 8. The CDR3 runs 15 residues. Germline lookup yields CDR1 SEHNR and CDR2 FQNEAQ (reference sequence). Here the CDR3 reads CASSGRQGMDYGYTF. DNA of the CDR3: TGTGCCAGCAGCGGGCGACAGGGGATGGACTATGGCTACACCTTC.

This clone was counted only a few times. This chain uses TRBV2 with TRBJ1-6; D is uncertain. The V gene's germline CDR1 is SNHLY and CDR2 FYNNEI. This CDR3 contains 12 residues. V dropped 7 bases and J dropped 13 bases, with 14 bases sitting between them. CDR3 amino acids: CASKEEVFPLHF. The CDR3 DNA reads as TGTGCCAGCAAGGAGGAGGTCTTTCCCCTCCACTTT.